This TCR beta chain appears in the sequencing data of a study of Ad26.COV2.S vaccination and SARS-CoV-2 variants. Study details: Doses of Ad26.COV2.S were injected into muscle once or twice, 56 days apart.

Sample treatment: around 19 received Ad26.COV2.S at low or high dose, single or two shots; about 5 received placebo; per-sample allocation not given. Repertoires come from day 63 after the first vaccine or placebo injection. J lost 4 bases, V lost 4 bases, and 22 bases had no gene match. The CDR3 contains 20 residues. Germline V CDR1 and CDR2: MNHNS, SASEGT. The repertoire was sequenced with immunoSEQ multiplex PCR; TCRdb's copy has only in-frame clones and lacks some. The table has 400,000 to 450,000 clones, about 92% seen once; the top ten hold 4.3%. The receptor's source is a person between 18 and 65 years old who received the Ad26.COV2.S COVID-19 vaccine or a placebo. The chain employs TRBV6-1 and TRBJ2-3, with 8 bases lining up with TRBD1. The material sequenced was peripheral blood, taken in a trial of Ad26.COV2.S vaccine versus placebo. CDR3 DNA sequence: TGTGCCAGCAGTGCAACGACCGGGACAGGAATATTAAAGGGGGCAGATACGCAGTATTTT. It codes for CASSATTGTGILKGADTQYF.